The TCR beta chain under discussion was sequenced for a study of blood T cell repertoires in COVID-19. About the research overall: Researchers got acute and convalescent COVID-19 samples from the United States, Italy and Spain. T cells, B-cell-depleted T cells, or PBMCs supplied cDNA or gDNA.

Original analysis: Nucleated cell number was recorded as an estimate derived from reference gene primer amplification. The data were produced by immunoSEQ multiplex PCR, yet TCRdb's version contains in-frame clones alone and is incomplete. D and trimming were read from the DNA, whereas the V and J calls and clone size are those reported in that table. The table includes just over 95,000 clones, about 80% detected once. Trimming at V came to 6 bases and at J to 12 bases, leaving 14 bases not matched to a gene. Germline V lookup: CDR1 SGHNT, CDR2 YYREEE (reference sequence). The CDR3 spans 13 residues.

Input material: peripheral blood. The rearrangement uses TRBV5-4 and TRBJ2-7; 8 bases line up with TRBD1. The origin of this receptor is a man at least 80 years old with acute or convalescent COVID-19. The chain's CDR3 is CASTDRGRRGGYF. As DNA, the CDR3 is TGTGCCAGCACAGACAGGGGACGGCGAGGGGGGTACTTC.